This T cell receptor beta chain comes out of a study of memory CD4+ T cells and cytomegalovirus serostatus. This CDR3 region has 13 residues. Trimming took off 2 bases at V and 3 bases at J, with 11 bases between the two ends. CDR1 and CDR2 (germline): GTSNPN, SVGIG (reference sequence). The sort gate was single viable CD3+CD4+CD8-CD45RO+ cells for memory CD4+ T cells. Assay: immunoSEQ multiplex PCR; the TCRdb copy retains only in-frame clones and omits some. The sample carries some 57,000 clones, over 75% recorded once. The source of this sequence is an adult in good health and CMV-seronegative. V usage is TRBV30 and J usage is TRBJ2-7; D gene ambiguous. The sequencing input was memory CD4+ T cells from blood. This CDR3 reads CAWSLAAGYEQYF. CDR3 nucleotides: TGTGCCTGGAGTTTAGCAGCAGGCTACGAGCAGTACTTC.